This TCR beta chain was found in a study of cytomegalovirus exposure and HLA in healthy donors. General study findings and limits: The classifier reportedly diagnosed cytomegalovirus status with high specificity and sensitivity. Under in vitro conditions, a few CMV-associated chains were confirmed as specific for CMV antigens. Many donors shared some public TCRs, even though most TCR sequences were rare. TCR beta chain V- and J-gene trimming was linked, in a later analysis, to a missense variant in DCLRE1C.

Use of 60 Vbeta and 13 Jbeta primers characterized the PCR. TCRdb's table, derived via immunoSEQ multiplex PCR, lists solely in-frame clones and lacks some. The table has 200,000 or so clones, approximately 80% seen once. Remarks on this clone: Its target is not known.

Trimming removed 5 bases from V and 0 bases from J; junction bases left unmatched: 1. Looked up from germline, CDR1 is SGHTA and CDR2 is FQGNSA. The CDR3 contains 14 residues. This sequence was found in a man aged 30-40 years in good health and CMV-seronegative. This rearrangement joins TRBV7-2 to TRBJ2-3; 8 bases map to TRBD2. Sequencing used PBMCs. The CDR3 DNA reads as TGTGCCAGCAGCCGGGGGGGGAGCACAGATACGCAGTATTTT. Protein product: CASSRGGSTDTQYF.